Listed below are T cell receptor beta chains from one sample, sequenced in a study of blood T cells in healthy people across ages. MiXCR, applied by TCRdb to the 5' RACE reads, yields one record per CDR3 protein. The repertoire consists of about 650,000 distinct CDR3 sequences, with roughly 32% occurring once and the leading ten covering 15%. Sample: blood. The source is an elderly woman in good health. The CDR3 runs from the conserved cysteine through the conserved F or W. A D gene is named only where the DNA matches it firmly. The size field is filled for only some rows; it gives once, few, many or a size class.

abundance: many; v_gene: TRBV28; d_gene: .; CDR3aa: CASSNRGRGNTEAFF
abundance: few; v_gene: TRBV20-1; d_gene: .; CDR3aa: CSARMFTGSPGSLSGANVLTF
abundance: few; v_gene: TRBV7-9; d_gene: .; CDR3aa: CASSPTGGYNQPQHF
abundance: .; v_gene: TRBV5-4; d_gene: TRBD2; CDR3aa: CASSLGAGGPKDTQYF
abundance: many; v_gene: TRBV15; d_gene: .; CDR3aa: CATSRDRMETQYF
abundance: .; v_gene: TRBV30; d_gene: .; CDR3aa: CAFDRGPVEAFF
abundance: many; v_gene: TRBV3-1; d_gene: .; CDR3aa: CASSADGWNYGYTF
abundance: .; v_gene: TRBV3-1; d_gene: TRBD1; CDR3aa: CASSPTGQGAAFF
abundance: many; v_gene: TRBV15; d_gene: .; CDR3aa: CATSRDQGSPLHF
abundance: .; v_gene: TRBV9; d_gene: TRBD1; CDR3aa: CASSGGGQNYGYTF
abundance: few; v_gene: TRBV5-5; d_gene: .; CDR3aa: CASSLTDTRNYEQYF
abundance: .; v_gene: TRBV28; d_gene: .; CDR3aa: CATLGQTVKETQYF
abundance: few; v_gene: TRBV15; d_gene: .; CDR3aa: CATSRAGGQGAFF
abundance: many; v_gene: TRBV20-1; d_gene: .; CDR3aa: CSARSYEQYF
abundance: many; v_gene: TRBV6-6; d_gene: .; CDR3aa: CASSYSGQSSYNEQFF
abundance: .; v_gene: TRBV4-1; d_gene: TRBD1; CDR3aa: CASSQEGTGKLADTQYF
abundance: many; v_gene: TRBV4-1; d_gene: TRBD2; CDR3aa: CASSPWTSGGTDTQYF
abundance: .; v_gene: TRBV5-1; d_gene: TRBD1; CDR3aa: CASSRGTGDSYEQYF
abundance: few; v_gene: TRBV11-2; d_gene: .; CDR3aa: CASSLDSGHSYEQYF
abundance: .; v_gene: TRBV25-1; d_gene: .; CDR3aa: CASSECRGTGNTIYF
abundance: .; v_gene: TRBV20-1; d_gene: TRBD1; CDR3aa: CSAQDRVSGFSNQPQHF
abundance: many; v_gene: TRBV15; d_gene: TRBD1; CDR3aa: CATSRPGQPGANVLTF
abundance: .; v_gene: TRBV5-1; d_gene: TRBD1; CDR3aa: CASSDGTAGANVLTF
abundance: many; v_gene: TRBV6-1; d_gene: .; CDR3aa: CAARWGVTYEQYF
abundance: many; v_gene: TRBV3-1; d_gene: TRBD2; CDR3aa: CASSKRGDSGANVLTF
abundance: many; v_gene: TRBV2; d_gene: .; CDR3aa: CASSAQRRGNSPLHF
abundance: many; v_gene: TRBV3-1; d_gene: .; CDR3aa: CASSRERDPGAAGANVLTF
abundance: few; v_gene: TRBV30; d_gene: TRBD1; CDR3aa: CAGIRGRGEKLFF
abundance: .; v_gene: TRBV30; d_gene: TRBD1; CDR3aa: CAWSAAGTGVSNQPQHF
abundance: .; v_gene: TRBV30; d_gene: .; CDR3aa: CAWSQQNTETFF
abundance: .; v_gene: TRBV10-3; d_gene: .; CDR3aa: CAISESSADSSYNEQFF
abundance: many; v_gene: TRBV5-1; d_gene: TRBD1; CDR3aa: CASSWTGGEETQYF
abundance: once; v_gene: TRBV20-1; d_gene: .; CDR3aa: CSAGSGAGQPQHF
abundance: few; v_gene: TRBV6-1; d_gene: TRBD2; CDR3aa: CASRTTGGGTGELFF
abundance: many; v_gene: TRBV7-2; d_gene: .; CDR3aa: CASSWAGRGYTF
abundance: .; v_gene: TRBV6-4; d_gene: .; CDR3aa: CASRRTSSYEQYF
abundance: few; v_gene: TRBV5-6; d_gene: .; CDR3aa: CASSLGQASNYGYTF